This passage covers 10 T cell receptor beta chains from one sample sequenced in a study of blood T cell repertoires in COVID-19. Method: immunoSEQ multiplex PCR; TCRdb's copy keeps in-frame clones and lacks some. The sample shows about 200,000 clones, approximately 80% of them seen only once. The specimen sequenced was peripheral blood. Every receptor here comes from a man aged 35-49 years with acute or convalescent COVID-19.

V gene TRBV19 combines with J gene TRBJ1-2; perhaps TRBD1 as D (5 bases). The length of the CDR3 is 13 residues. Trimming pared 1 base from V and 8 bases from J, leaving 11 bases between. In germline, CDR1 is LNHDA, CDR2 SQIVND (reference sequence). The CDR3 DNA follows: TGTGCCAGTAGTATAGGGGATAGGGGCGGCTACACCTTC. Translated, it gives CASSIGDRGGYTF.

This clone was recorded only once. This chain joins TRBV5-1 and TRBJ2-7, with TRBD2 matching 8 bases. CDR1 and CDR2 (germline): SGHRS, YFSETQ. This CDR3 is built from 16 residues. Unmatched junction bases numbered 12, after V lost 4 bases and J lost 3 bases. CDR3 in DNA: TGCGCCAGCAGCCGAAGTCCCAGCGGGAGAGACTACGAGCAGTACTTC. Its translation is CASSRSPSGRDYEQYF.

The chain has TRBV5-6 and TRBJ1-2, with D perhaps TRBD1 (5 bases). CDR1 is SGHDT and CDR2 is YYEEEE in the germline V gene. Trimming pared 5 bases from V and 1 base from J, leaving 18 bases between. The CDR3 loop spans 16 amino acids. The CDR3 nucleotides are TGTGCCAGCAGGACCCATAATAGGGGCGATAACTATGGCTACACCTTC. Translated: CASRTHNRGDNYGYTF.

CDR3 nucleotide sequence: TGTGCCAGCGCCTTTGGGGGCGGAAACACCATATATTTT. Translated: CASAFGGGNTIYF. The chain combines TRBV25-1 with TRBJ1-3; maybe TRBD1 (6 bases). Deletions cut 8 bases from V and 4 bases from J, with 12 bases between. Germline CDR1 MGHDK, CDR2 SYGVNS. This CDR3 contains 13 residues. The variable domain in full, with the rest retrieved from reference TRBV25-1 and TRBJ1-3, is EADIYQTPRYLVIGTGKKITLECSQTMGHDKMYWYQQDPGMELHLIHYSYGVNSTEKGDLSSESTVSRIRTEHFPLTLESARPSHTSQYLCASAFGGGNTIYFGEGSWLTVV.

The chain is built from TRBV28 and TRBJ2-1, with D hard to call. The CDR3 is 15 residues long. Germline V gives CDR1 MDHEN, CDR2 SYDVKM. Trimming left V 2 bases short and J 0 bases short, with 8 bases between. The CDR3 DNA reads TGTGCCAGCAGTTTAGCCAAGAGCTCCTACAATGAGCAGTTCTTC. It yields the protein CASSLAKSSYNEQFF.

V gene TRBV19 combines with J gene TRBJ2-1; unclear D gene. This CDR3 region has 13 residues. In germline, CDR1 is LNHDA, CDR2 SQIVND (reference sequence). Between the trimmed V and J ends, which lost 3 bases and 4 bases, there was a span of 7 bases. DNA of the CDR3: TGTGCCAGTAGTATCTACTATTACAATGAGCAGTTCTTC. This sequence encodes CASSIYYYNEQFF.

This clone occurred a few times. The CDR3 region has the DNA TGTGCCAGCAGCCAATCTGGGCTTCACACTGAAGCTTTCTTT. This translates into CASSQSGLHTEAFF. The chain links TRBV3-1 (or the pseudogene TRBV3-2) to TRBJ1-1; D gene ambiguous. There are 14 residues in the CDR3. Germline CDR1 is LGHDT and CDR2 is YNNKEL (reference sequence). The V and J ends lost 2 bases and 3 bases respectively, with 10 bases between them.

The chain employs TRBV14 and TRBJ2-5, with TRBD2 matching over 10 bases. From germline, CDR1 is SGHDN and CDR2 FVKESK. The CDR3 covers 16 residues. V lost 3 bases to trimming and J lost 2 bases; unmatched junction nucleotides: 6. The CDR3 loop reads CASSQRGLATQETQYF. The CDR3 DNA reads as TGTGCCAGCAGCCAGCGGGGACTAGCGACTCAAGAGACCCAGTACTTC.

The chain combines TRBV19 with TRBJ1-1; 7 nucleotides agree with TRBD1. Germline V gives CDR1 LNHDA, CDR2 SQIVND (reference sequence). This CDR3 comprises 13 residues. V shed 10 bases and J 0 bases; nucleotides not matched to a gene: 5. CDR3 region: CATRRGLNTEAFF. The CDR3 DNA sequence: TGTGCCACCCGAAGGGGGCTGAACACTGAAGCTTTCTTT. The full variable domain, with the rest looked up from reference TRBV19 and TRBJ1-1, is DGGITQSPKYLFRKEGQNVTLSCEQNLNHDAMYWYRQDPGQGLRLIYYSQIVNDFQKGDIAEGYSVSREKKESFPLTVTSAQKNPTAFYLCATRRGLNTEAFFGQGTRLTVV.

The rearrangement links TRBV3-1 (or the pseudogene TRBV3-2) to TRBJ2-3; D might be TRBD2 (5 bases). The germline V gene encodes CDR1 LGHDT and CDR2 YNNKEL (reference sequence). Trimming pared 0 bases from V and 3 bases from J, leaving 10 bases between. The CDR3 is 15 amino acids. This chain's CDR3 is CASSQELRRTDTQYF. CDR3 bases: TGTGCCAGCAGCCAAGAACTCAGGAGGACAGATACGCAGTATTTT.